One sample yielded the 20 T cell receptor beta chains listed below, sequenced in a study of OX40 agonist ivuxolimab in advanced cancers. The protocol was immunoSEQ multiplex PCR, while the TCRdb copy is restricted to in-frame clones and leaves out a portion. Found here are roughly 18,000 clones, around 69% of them singletons; the top ten hold roughly 20%. This specimen was CD4+ or CD8+ T cells sorted from blood, taken in a trial of the OX40 agonist ivuxolimab. Receptor source: an adult with an advanced solid tumor such as melanoma, head and neck, liver or kidney cancer.

The V and J genes are TRBV4-3 and TRBJ2-5; the D is unclear. With the DNA end fitting TRBJ2-7 better, the J assignment may be wrong. The V gene's germline CDR1 is LGHNA and CDR2 YSLEER. The CDR3 covers 15 residues. The CDR3 sequence is CASSQSGGSSYEQYF. DNA for the CDR3: TGCGCCAGCAGCCAATCGGGCGGAAGCTCCTACGAGCAGTACTTC.

J is TRBJ1-2 and V is TRBV7-9; D call uncertain. V lost 0 bases and J 6 bases, leaving 5 bases between the germline ends. This CDR3 is built from 12 residues. CDR1 is SEHNR and CDR2 is FQNEAQ in the germline V gene (reference sequence). The CDR3 DNA reads as TGTGCCAGCAGCTTAGCGAGGAATGGCTACACCTTC. It yields the protein CASSLARNGYTF.

The chain employs TRBV28 and TRBJ1-2; a weak D match, TRBD1 (5 bases). The CDR3 contains 14 residues. CDR1 MDHEN and CDR2 SYDVKM come from the germline V gene. V was shortened by 3 bases and J by 6 bases, with 14 bases between the two germline ends. CDR3 nucleotide sequence: TGTGCCAGCAGTTTTATCCAGGGCCGGGATGGCTACACCTTC. It codes for CASSFIQGRDGYTF.

V and J are TRBV27 and TRBJ1-5, with a weak D call TRBD1 (5 bases). The CDR3 spans 15 residues. Germline CDR1 and CDR2: MNHEY and SMNVEV (reference sequence). The germline V and J ends were trimmed by 2 bases and 0 bases, with 8 bases remaining between them. The CDR3 DNA is TGTGCCAGCAGTTTAGCGGGGGATAGCAATCAGCCCCAGCATTTT. It encodes CASSLAGDSNQPQHF.

The V and J genes are TRBV9 and TRBJ2-3; D is unresolved. Germline-derived CDR1 and CDR2 are SGDLS and YYNGEE. V was cut by 4 bases and J by 2 bases, with 5 bases left in between. The CDR3 extends over 12 amino acids. CDR3 protein: CASSTPTDTQYF. The DNA of the CDR3 is TGTGCCAGCAGCACCCCCACAGATACGCAGTATTTT. The full variable domain, with the rest looked up from reference TRBV9 and TRBJ2-3, is DSGVTQTPKHLITATGQRVTLRCSPRSGDLSVYWYQQSLDQGLQFLIQYYNGEERAKGNILERFSAQQFPDLHSELNLSSLELGDSALYFCASSTPTDTQYFGPGTRLTVL.

The chain joins TRBV4-1 to TRBJ2-2, with TRBD2 matching 10 bases. There are 19 residues in the CDR3. CDR1 and CDR2 (germline): MGHRA, YSYEKL. The J segment lost 7 bases and the V segment lost 4 bases, leaving 18 bases of the junction unmatched. CDR3 coding DNA: TGCGCCAGCAGCCTCACCTTCCCAGCGGGAGGGCCTGGAGGCGGGGAGCTGTTTTTT. It yields the protein CASSLTFPAGGPGGGELFF.

In this sample, this clone turned up once. The chain has TRBV5-1 and TRBJ2-3; perhaps D is TRBD1 or TRBD2 (5 bases each). CDR3 length equals 15 residues. Germline CDR1 and CDR2: SGHRS and YFSETQ. Trimming stripped 0 bases from V and 6 bases from J, with 14 bases between. The CDR3 reads CASSLESWWGDTQYF. The CDR3 DNA reads as TGCGCCAGCAGCTTGGAGAGTTGGTGGGGGGATACGCAGTATTTT.

The chain combines TRBV5-4 with TRBJ2-7, with D possibly being TRBD1 (6 bases). This CDR3 has 17 amino acids. Germline V gene lookup returns CDR1 SGHNT and CDR2 YYREEE (reference sequence). Trimming left V 4 bases short and J 0 bases short, with 20 bases between. The CDR3 nucleotides are TGTGCCAGCAGCCAAGAAGGCCTTACAGGGTACTCCTACGAGCAGTACTTC. Translation gives CASSQEGLTGYSYEQYF.

V and J are TRBV5-1 and TRBJ1-4; D may be TRBD1 (5 bases). Germline V gene data show CDR1 as SGHRS and CDR2 as YFSETQ. The V end lost 5 bases, the J end lost 4 bases, and 15 bases lay between the germline ends. The CDR3 is made up of 15 amino acids. CDR3 loop: CASSGGESLNEKLFF. CDR3 coding DNA: TGCGCCAGCAGTGGGGGAGAGAGTCTTAATGAAAAACTGTTTTTT.

CDR3: CASSPTGGEETQYF. CDR3 DNA: TGTGCCAGCAGCCCGACAGGTGGGGAGGAGACCCAGTACTTC. The chain has TRBV7-9 and TRBJ2-5, with D possibly TRBD1 on 6 matching bases. There are 14 residues in the CDR3. Germline CDR1 is SEHNR and CDR2 is FQNEAQ (reference sequence). Deletions cut 5 bases from V and 5 bases from J, with 15 bases between.

This sequence joins TRBV5-3 and TRBJ1-6; the match to TRBD1 covers 7 bases. TRBV5-3 is noted as an ORF with a role that remains uncertain. Trimming at V came to 3 bases and at J to 8 bases, leaving 17 bases not matched to a gene. The CDR3 spans 18 residues. The CDR3 DNA is TGTGCCAGAAGCTCGGGGATTGATTGGACAGGAGGGGATTCACCCCTCCACTTT. Translation gives CARSSGIDWTGGDSPLHF.

This clone counts as medium-sized. This rearrangement joins TRBV7-2 to TRBJ2-2; a possible D gene is TRBD1 (6 bases). The V gene's germline CDR1 is SGHTA and CDR2 FQGNSA. This CDR3 is 13 amino acids long. V was shortened by 5 bases and J by 6 bases, with 10 bases between the two germline ends. The chain's CDR3 is CASSPWTAGELFF. In DNA, the CDR3 is TGTGCCAGCAGCCCTTGGACAGCCGGGGAGCTGTTTTTT.

CDR3 sequence reads: CASSRNQPQHF. CDR3 nucleotides: TGTGCCAGCAGCCGCAATCAGCCCCAGCATTTT. The chain carries TRBV7-8 and TRBJ1-5, with D unclear. The germline CDR1 and CDR2 sequences are SGHVS and FQNEAQ. V was pared by 5 bases and J by 2 bases, with 1 base between. This CDR3 comprises 11 residues.

The rearrangement links TRBV11-2 to TRBJ2-7; 7 bases agree with TRBD1. CDR1 SGHAT and CDR2 FQNNGV come from the germline V gene. Germline trimming cut 3 bases from V and 7 bases from J; bases unmatched to any gene: 0. The CDR3 runs to 11 residues. As DNA, the CDR3 is TGTGCCAGCAGCTTCAGGGGGGAGCAGTACTTC. This encodes CASSFRGEQYF.

The rearrangement links TRBV29-1 to TRBJ2-5, with D uncertain. The J call is uncertain, as TRBJ2-7 better fits the DNA end. The length of the CDR3 is 13 residues. Germline CDR1 SQVTM, CDR2 ANQGSEA. The CDR3, as DNA: TGCAGCGTTGGGCGAGGCGAGACCTACGAGCAGTACTTC. It yields the protein CSVGRGETYEQYF.

This clone turned up a few times. The rearrangement links TRBV11-2 to TRBJ2-1; 11 nucleotides align to TRBD2. Trimming took 6 bases from V and 4 from J; bases not matched to a gene: 2. This CDR3 has 14 residues. Germline CDR1 and CDR2: SGHAT and FQNNGV. DNA of the CDR3: TGTGCCAGCAGGCTAGCGGGAGGTTACAATGAGCAGTTCTTC. Amino acid sequence: CASRLAGGYNEQFF.

The chain employs TRBV28 and TRBJ2-7; a possible D gene is TRBD2 (6 bases). CDR1 and CDR2 from the germline V gene are MDHEN and SYDVKM. The V and J ends lost 2 bases and 6 bases respectively, with 11 bases between them. The CDR3 has 13 amino acids. The CDR3 loop is CASSLKEGIEQYF. The CDR3 DNA sequence: TGTGCCAGCAGTTTAAAGGAGGGAATCGAGCAGTACTTC. Looking up the rest from reference TRBV28 and TRBJ2-7 gives the full variable domain: DVKVTQSSRYLVKRTGEKVFLECVQDMDHENMFWYRQDPGLGLRLIYFSYDVKMKEKGDIPEGYSVSREKKERFSLILESASTNQTSMYLCASSLKEGIEQYFGPGTRLTVT.

This chain joins TRBV14 and TRBJ2-7, with D possibly TRBD1 on 5 matching bases. Trimming took 5 bases from V and 4 from J, leaving 12 bases between them. The CDR3 contains 13 residues. Looked up from germline, CDR1 is SGHDN and CDR2 is FVKESK. The CDR3 DNA is TGTGCCAGCAGCTCATCCGACAGTTACGAGCAGTACTTC. Its translation: CASSSSDSYEQYF.

This chain joins TRBV27 and TRBJ2-7; D is unclear. Per germline, CDR1 MNHEY and CDR2 SMNVEV (reference sequence). The CDR3 is made up of 12 amino acids. The V and J ends lost 4 bases and 2 bases respectively, with 6 bases between them. CDR3 sequence (DNA): TGTGCCAGCAGTTCCCAAACCTACGAGCAGTACTTC. Translated, it gives CASSSQTYEQYF.

This clone qualifies as medium-sized. The chain uses TRBV9 and TRBJ1-1; 11 bases align to TRBD1. The germline V gene encodes CDR1 SGDLS and CDR2 YYNGEE. V lost 0 bases to trimming and J lost 4 bases; unmatched junction nucleotides: 11. The CDR3 is made up of 18 amino acids. CDR3 protein: CASSVVQDRGLGGTEAFF. CDR3 coding DNA: TGTGCCAGCAGCGTAGTGCAGGACAGGGGGCTGGGAGGCACTGAAGCTTTCTTT.